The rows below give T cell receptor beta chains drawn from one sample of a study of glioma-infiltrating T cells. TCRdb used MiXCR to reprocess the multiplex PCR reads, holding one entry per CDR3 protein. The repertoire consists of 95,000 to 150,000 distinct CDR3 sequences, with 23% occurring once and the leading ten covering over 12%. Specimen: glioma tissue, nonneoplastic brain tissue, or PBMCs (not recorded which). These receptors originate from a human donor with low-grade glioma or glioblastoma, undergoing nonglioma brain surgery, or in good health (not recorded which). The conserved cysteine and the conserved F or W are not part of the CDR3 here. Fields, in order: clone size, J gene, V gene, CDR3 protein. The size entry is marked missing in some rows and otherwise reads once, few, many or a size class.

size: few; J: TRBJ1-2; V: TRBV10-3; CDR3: AISEEGNYGYT
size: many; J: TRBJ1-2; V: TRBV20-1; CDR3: SARGGTGGDYGYT
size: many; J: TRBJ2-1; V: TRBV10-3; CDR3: AISQGLAEGNEQF
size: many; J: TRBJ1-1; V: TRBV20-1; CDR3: SAPNRNTEAF
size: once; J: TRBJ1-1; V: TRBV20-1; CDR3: SAGGTGWETEAF
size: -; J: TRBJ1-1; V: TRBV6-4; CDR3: ASSPNIMNTAAF
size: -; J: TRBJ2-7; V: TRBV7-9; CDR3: TSSSKGPYEQY
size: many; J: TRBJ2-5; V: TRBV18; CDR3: ASSERSQETQY
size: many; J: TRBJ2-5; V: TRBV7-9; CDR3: ASSRAGLANQETQY
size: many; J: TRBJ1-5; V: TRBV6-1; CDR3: ASSVSNQPQH
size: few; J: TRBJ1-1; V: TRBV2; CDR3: ASSPMRGNTEAF
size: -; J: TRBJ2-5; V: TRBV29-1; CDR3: SGIDSLQETQY
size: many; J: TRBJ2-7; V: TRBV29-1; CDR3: SVGRLEVNEQY
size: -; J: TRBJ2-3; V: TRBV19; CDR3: ASSSGRPDTQY
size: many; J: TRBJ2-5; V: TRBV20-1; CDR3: SARGRRRETQY
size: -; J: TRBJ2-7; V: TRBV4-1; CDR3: ASSQEEGRHSYEQY
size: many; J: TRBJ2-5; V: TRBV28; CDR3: ASSLGTAETQY
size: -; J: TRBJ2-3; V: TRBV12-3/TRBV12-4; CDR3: ASKPTGGRTDTQY
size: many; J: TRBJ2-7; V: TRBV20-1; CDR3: SALPDTGPYPYEQY
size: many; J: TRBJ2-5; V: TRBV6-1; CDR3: ASSAGTSGKQETQY